The source of this T cell receptor (beta chain) is a study of blood T cells in healthy people across ages. As for the study in general: Using template switching, researchers captured about one barcoded beta molecule for each two T cells.

Next came a second PCR, run for roughly 6 to 11 cycles, which used a sample-barcoded 5' primer along with a J-beta primer mix. TCRdb ran MiXCR on the 5' RACE reads and lists one entry per CDR3 protein. The table has roughly 2 million distinct CDR3 sequences, around 50% seen once. As for this clonotype: As yet, its antigen is unknown.

Study-level results: A conclusive naive versus antigen-experienced comparison was prevented by the unsorted PBMCs. Roughly linearly, TCR beta diversity per million T cells fell as age increased. Possibly, changes in expanded clonotypes were confounded because donor CMV status was unknown.

Trimming removed 10 bases from V and 5 bases from J, with 14 bases in between. The CDR3 extends over 12 amino acids. Germline CDR1 MDHEN, CDR2 SYDVKM. Sequences were obtained from blood. The rearrangement uses TRBV28 and TRBJ2-5; TRBD1 might be the D (5 bases). The TCR sequence derives from a woman in her 40s in good health. The CDR3 bases are TGTGCCATCACGCAGGGCATGGAGACCCAGTACTTC. Its translation is CAITQGMETQYF.